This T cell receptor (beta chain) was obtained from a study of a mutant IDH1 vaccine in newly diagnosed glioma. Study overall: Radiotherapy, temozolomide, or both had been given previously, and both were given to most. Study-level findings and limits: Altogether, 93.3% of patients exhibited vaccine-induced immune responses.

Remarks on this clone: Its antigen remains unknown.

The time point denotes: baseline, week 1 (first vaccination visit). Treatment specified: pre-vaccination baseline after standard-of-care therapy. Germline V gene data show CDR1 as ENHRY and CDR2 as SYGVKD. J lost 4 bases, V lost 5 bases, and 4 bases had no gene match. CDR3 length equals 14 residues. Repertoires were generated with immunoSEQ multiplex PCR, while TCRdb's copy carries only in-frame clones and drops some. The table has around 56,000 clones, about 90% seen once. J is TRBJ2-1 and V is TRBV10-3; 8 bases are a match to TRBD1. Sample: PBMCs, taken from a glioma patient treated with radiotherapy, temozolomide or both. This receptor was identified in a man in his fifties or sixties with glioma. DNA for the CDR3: TGTGCCATCAGTCCAGGGGGCACATACAATGAGCAGTTCTTC. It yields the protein CAISPGGTYNEQFF.